The present TCR beta chain was sequenced within a study of CD8+ T cells in alopecia areata. For the study at large: Treated patients were given oral tofacitinib, which was dosed at 5 to 10 mg twice daily. Overall study findings and caveats: Lesional scalp, notably in alopecia totalis/universalis, had clonality above that of normal scalp. Clonality in the scalp and expanded CD8+ clones ranked among the top 100 were significantly decreased by tofacitinib. There were many expanded lesional clones persisting in scalp and blood during tofacitinib.

Sample treatment: oral pan-JAK inhibitor, 5-10 mg twice daily. The CDR3 is made up of 14 amino acids. V shed 3 bases, J shed 5 bases, and the junction held 5 bases outside the gene matches. Per germline, CDR1 SGHDT and CDR2 YYEEEE. To note about this clone: Its antigen is not known.

In each case, RNA was isolated and then reverse transcribed into cDNA as the sequencing template. Method: immunoSEQ multiplex PCR; TCRdb's copy keeps in-frame clones and lacks some. The table lists roughly 100,000 clones, approximately 63% of them singletons. The origin of this receptor is a human donor with alopecia areata. The chain carries TRBV5-6 and TRBJ2-1; 7 bases are shared with TRBD2. Material: CD8+ T cells sorted from blood, obtained at roughly week 55, from a patient treated with tofacitinib. In DNA, the CDR3 is TGTGCCAGCAGCTGGGGGACTATAAACAATGAGCAGTTCTTC. Its translation is CASSWGTINNEQFF. The full variable domain, completed using reference TRBV5-6 and TRBJ2-1, is DAGVTQSPTHLIKTRGQQVTLRCSPKSGHDTVSWYQQALGQGPQFIFQYYEEEERQRGNFPDRFSGHQFPNYSSELNVNALLLGDSALYLCASSWGTINNEQFFGPGTRLTVL.